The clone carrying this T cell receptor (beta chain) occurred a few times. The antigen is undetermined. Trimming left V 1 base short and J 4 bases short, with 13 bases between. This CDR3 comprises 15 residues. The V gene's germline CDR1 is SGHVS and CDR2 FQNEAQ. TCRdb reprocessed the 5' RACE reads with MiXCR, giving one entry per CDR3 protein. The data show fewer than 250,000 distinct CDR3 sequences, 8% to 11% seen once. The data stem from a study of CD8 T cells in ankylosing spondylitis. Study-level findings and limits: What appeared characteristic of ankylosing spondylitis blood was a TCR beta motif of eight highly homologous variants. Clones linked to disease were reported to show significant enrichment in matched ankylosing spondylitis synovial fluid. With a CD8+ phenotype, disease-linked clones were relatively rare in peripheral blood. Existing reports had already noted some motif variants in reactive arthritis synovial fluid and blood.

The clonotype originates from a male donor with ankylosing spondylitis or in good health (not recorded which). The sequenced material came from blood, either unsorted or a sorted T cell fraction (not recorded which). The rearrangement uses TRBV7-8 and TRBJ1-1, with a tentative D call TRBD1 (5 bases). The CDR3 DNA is TGTGCCAGCAGCTTAGGGGGCTTTTCGGGCACTGAAGCTTTCTTT. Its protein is CASSLGGFSGTEAFF.